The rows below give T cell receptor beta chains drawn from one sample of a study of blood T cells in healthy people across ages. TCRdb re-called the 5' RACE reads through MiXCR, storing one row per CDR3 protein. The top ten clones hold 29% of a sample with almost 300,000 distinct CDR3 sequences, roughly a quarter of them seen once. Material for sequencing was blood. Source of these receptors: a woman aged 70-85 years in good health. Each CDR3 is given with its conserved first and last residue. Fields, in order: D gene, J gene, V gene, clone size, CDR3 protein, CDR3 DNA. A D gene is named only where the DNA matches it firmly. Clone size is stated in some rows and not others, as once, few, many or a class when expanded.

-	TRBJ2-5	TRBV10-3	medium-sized	CAISGQGSPETQYF	TGTGCCATCAGTGGGCAGGGATCTCCAGAGACCCAGTACTTC
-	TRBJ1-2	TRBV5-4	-	CASSDPGGAGGYTF	TGTGCCAGCAGCGACCCGGGGGGAGCGGGCGGCTACACCTTC
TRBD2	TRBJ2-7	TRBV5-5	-	CASSEEGLVGYEQYF	TGTGCCAGCAGCGAGGAGGGACTAGTGGGCTACGAGCAGTACTTC
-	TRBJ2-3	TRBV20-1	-	CSASPAGKRTDTQYF	TGCAGTGCTAGCCCCGCGGGGAAGCGGACAGATACGCAGTATTTT
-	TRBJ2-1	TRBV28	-	CASTLTGQHEQFF	TGTGCCAGCACCCTGACGGGGCAGCATGAGCAGTTCTTC
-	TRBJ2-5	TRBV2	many	CASGQQETQYF	TGTGCCAGTGGACAGCAAGAGACCCAGTACTTC
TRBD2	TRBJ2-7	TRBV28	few	CASTPSGTSGRFGEQYF	TGTGCCAGCACTCCCTCCGGGACTAGCGGGAGGTTCGGCGAGCAGTACTTC
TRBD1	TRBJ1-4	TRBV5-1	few	CASSLAGTAGDEKLFF	TGCGCCAGCAGCTTGGCCGGGACAGCCGGAGATGAAAAACTGTTTTTT
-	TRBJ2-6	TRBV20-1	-	CSASRLSGANVLTF	TGCAGTGCTAGTCGTCTCTCTGGGGCCAACGTCCTGACTTTC
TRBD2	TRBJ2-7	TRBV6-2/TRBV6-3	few	CASTDRASGSYEQYF	TGTGCCAGCACCGACAGGGCTAGCGGGAGTTACGAGCAGTACTTC
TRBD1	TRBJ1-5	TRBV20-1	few	CSAMGQGRMFNQPQHF	TGCAGTGCTATGGGACAGGGCAGAATGTTTAATCAGCCCCAGCATTTT
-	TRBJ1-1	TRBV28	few	CASSIRGEGTEAFF	TGTGCCAGCAGCATCAGGGGAGAGGGCACTGAAGCTTTCTTT
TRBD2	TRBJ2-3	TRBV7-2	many	CASSPGTSGSRISDTQYF	TGTGCCAGCAGCCCAGGGACTAGCGGGAGTCGAATTTCGGATACGCAGTATTTT
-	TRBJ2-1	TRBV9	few	CASENSGNNEQFF	TGTGCCAGCGAAAATAGCGGAAACAATGAGCAGTTCTTC
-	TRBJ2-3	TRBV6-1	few	CASSKSSAGTISTDTQYF	TGTGCCAGCAGTAAATCGTCCGCTGGCACTATAAGCACAGATACGCAGTATTTT
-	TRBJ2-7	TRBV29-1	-	CSVISLPPFYEQYF	TGCAGCGTTATATCGCTACCCCCCTTCTACGAGCAGTACTTC
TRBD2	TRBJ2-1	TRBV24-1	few	CATSDPGREQFF	TGTGCCACCAGTGACCCCGGGAGGGAGCAGTTCTTC
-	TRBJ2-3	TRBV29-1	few	CSGRTAGDTQYF	TGCAGCGGAAGGACAGCCGGAGATACGCAGTATTTT